The rows below give T cell receptor beta chains drawn from one sample of a study of cytomegalovirus exposure and HLA in healthy donors. Some clones are missing from TCRdb's copy, which holds only in-frame ones; the method was immunoSEQ multiplex PCR. The sample holds some 110,000 clones, roughly 80% seen once. The sample taken for sequencing was PBMCs. The source of these receptors is a man aged 25 to 40 in good health and CMV-seropositive. The CDR3 runs from the conserved cysteine through the conserved F or W. Fields, in order: clone size, D gene, V gene, J gene, CDR3 DNA, CDR3 protein. A D gene is named only where the DNA matches it firmly. Only part of the rows carry a size: once, few, many, or a class if the clone is expanded.

-,-,TRBV19,TRBJ1-2,TGTGCCAGTAGTGCTCGACAGCTCTATGGCTACACCTTC,CASSARQLYGYTF
once,-,TRBV6-1,TRBJ2-2,TGTGCCAGCAGTGAAAATATAGTGATCGGGGAGCTGTTTTTT,CASSENIVIGELFF
-,-,TRBV5-1,TRBJ2-2,TGCGCCAGCAGCTTGGATGCGCTGAACACCGGGGAGCTGTTTTTT,CASSLDALNTGELFF
-,-,TRBV4-1,TRBJ1-5,TGCGCCAGCAGCCGATACAGGGCCCCGAATCAGCCCCAGCATTTT,CASSRYRAPNQPQHF
-,TRBD2,TRBV7-2,TRBJ2-4,TGTGCCAGCAGCTTATGGCTAGCGGGAGTAAGAAGGTACTTC,CASSLWLAGVRRYF
once,-,TRBV5-5,TRBJ1-3,TGTGCCAGCAGCTTGGGGCGGGGGGACACCATATATTTT,CASSLGRGDTIYF
few,TRBD2,TRBV5-1,TRBJ2-3,TGCGCCAGCAGCTTGTTATTTGGAGGTTCACTAGCGGGGACGACTAGCACAGATACGCAGTATTTT,CASSLLFGGSLAGTTSTDTQYF
few,-,TRBV5-1,TRBJ1-2,TGCGCCAGCAGCCCCCGGGTCGAGAACTATGGCTACACCTTC,CASSPRVENYGYTF
-,-,TRBV7-3,TRBJ2-1,TGTGCCAGCAGCCGTAGCGTTAGCTCCTACAATGAGCAGTTCTTC,CASSRSVSSYNEQFF
-,TRBD2,TRBV5-1,TRBJ2-3,TGCGCCAGCAGCTTGGCTAGCGGGGGGCCCCGGGGGGATACGCAGTATTTT,CASSLASGGPRGDTQYF
-,-,TRBV5-4,TRBJ1-2,TGTGCCAGCAGCACCCCCGTCCCGGACTATGGCTACACCTTC,CASSTPVPDYGYTF
-,-,TRBV5-8,TRBJ1-5,TGTGCCAGCAGCTTGGAGGGGATTGGCAATCAGCCCCAGCATTTT,CASSLEGIGNQPQHF
-,-,TRBV21-1,TRBJ2-1,TGTGCCAGCAGCAAAGAACCGGGACTAGCGGGAGAAGAGCAGTTCTTC,CASSKEPGLAGEEQFF
few,-,TRBV7-8,TRBJ2-3,TGTGCCAGCAGCTTAGATGGCGGACTTATTACAGATACGCAGTATTTT,CASSLDGGLITDTQYF
once,TRBD2,TRBV28,TRBJ2-2,TGTGCCAGCAGTCTCTTCAGACTAGCGGGGGGCCGAGAGGGGGAGCTGTTTTTT,CASSLFRLAGGREGELFF
-,TRBD2,TRBV10-3,TRBJ2-5,TGTGCCATCAGCGGGGGGGAGACCCAGTACTTC,CAISGGETQYF
-,-,TRBV6-5,TRBJ1-5,TGTGCCAGCAGTCGGTATGGGGGGAATCAGCCCCAGCATTTT,CASSRYGGNQPQHF
-,TRBD1,TRBV6-6,TRBJ1-1,TGTGCCAGCAGTTTTCAGGGGGACACTGAAGCTTTCTTT,CASSFQGDTEAFF
-,-,TRBV5-1,TRBJ1-3,TGCGCCAGCAGCCTGCTTCCTACTGGAAACACCATATATTTT,CASSLLPTGNTIYF
-,-,TRBV28,TRBJ1-2,TGTGCCAGCAGTTTATCCGCCACACGCTATGGCTACACCTTC,CASSLSATRYGYTF
-,-,TRBV4-2,TRBJ2-6,TGTGCCAGCAGCCAAGACAGGGGCTCTGGGGCCAACGTCCTGACTTTC,CASSQDRGSGANVLTF
-,TRBD2,TRBV19,TRBJ2-1,TGTGCCAGTAGGCTTAGCGGGAGACCGTTCTTC,CASRLSGRPFF
-,TRBD1,TRBV19,TRBJ1-1,TGTGCCAGTAGTCCGCGGGACAGGGTCTTAACTGAAGCTTTCTTT,CASSPRDRVLTEAFF
-,TRBD1,TRBV5-4,TRBJ1-4,TGTGCCAGCAGCGAAGGTATTGGAGGTCAACAGGGGGTTAATGAAAAACTGTTTTTT,CASSEGIGGQQGVNEKLFF
-,-,TRBV6-5,TRBJ2-7,TGTGCCAGCAGTTACGAGGGCACCTACGAGCAGTACTTC,CASSYEGTYEQYF